These 7 T cell receptor beta chains share one sample of origin, sequenced in a study of T cell repertoires in cytomegalovirus infection. TCRdb analysed the reads with MiXCR anew, one entry per CDR3 protein. The table includes about 190,000 distinct CDR3 sequences, approximately 30% detected once. The sequenced material came from PBMCs. These receptors were collected from a human donor in good health (CMV status not recorded). Some clones in this sample may be carry-over from other donors' samples.

This clonotype appeared a few times. The DNA for the CDR3 is TGTGCCAGCAGAGACAGAGCTAATGAAAAACTGTTTTTT. It yields the protein CASRDRANEKLFF. The rearrangement uses TRBV7-9 and TRBJ1-4, with a possible D match to TRBD1 (5 bases). CDR3 length: 13 amino acids. V lost 6 bases, J lost 3 bases, and 8 bases lay in between. Germline V lookup: CDR1 SEHNR, CDR2 FQNEAQ (reference sequence).

This chain links TRBV12-3 or TRBV12-4 with TRBJ2-4; D possibly corresponds to TRBD2 (5 bases). The CDR3 sequence is 15 residues long. V was cut by 6 bases and J by 1 base, with 13 bases left in between. CDR3 residues: CASSDSPGAKNIQYF. DNA for the CDR3: TGTGCCAGCAGCGACTCCCCGGGGGCCAAAAACATTCAGTACTTC.

The chain carries TRBV7-6 and TRBJ2-1; D unresolved. V was pared by 0 bases and J by 10 bases, with 10 bases between. The CDR3 spans 13 residues. From germline, CDR1 is SGHVS and CDR2 FNYEAQ. The DNA for the CDR3 is TGTGCCAGCAGCTTAGCCGCGGAAGGGGAGCAGTTCTTC. This sequence encodes CASSLAAEGEQFF.

This clonotype was seen a handful of times. V is TRBV7-8 and J is TRBJ2-3, with 13 positions matching TRBD2. This CDR3 contains 17 residues. Germline-derived CDR1 and CDR2 are SGHVS and FQNEAQ. V was clipped by 1 base and J by 2 bases; unmatched bases: 3. CDR3 sequence (DNA): TGTGCCAGCAGCTTAGGACTAGCGGGGGGCCTCACAGATACGCAGTATTTT. Translating it yields CASSLGLAGGLTDTQYF.

To note about this clonotype: This may come from a read error, since a much larger clone is one base off. The chain couples TRBV6-5 to TRBJ1-1; 7 bases line up with TRBD1. Trimming at V came to 4 bases and at J to 1 base, leaving 3 bases not matched to a gene. This CDR3 is built from 14 residues. Looked up from germline, CDR1 is MNHEY and CDR2 is SVGAGI. This chain's CDR3 is CASSSTGPNTEAFF. CDR3 nucleotides: TGTGCCAGCAGTTCGACAGGGCCGAACACTGAAGCTTTCTTT.

This clonotype was recorded at least ten times. This chain links TRBV7-2 with TRBJ1-1; 7 positions match TRBD1. Trimming at V came to 5 bases and at J to 1 base, leaving 4 bases not matched to a gene. The germline V gene has CDR1 SGHTA and CDR2 FQGNSA. This CDR3 is built from 14 residues. The CDR3 loop is CASSRRGGNTEAFF. The CDR3 DNA reads as TGTGCCAGCAGCCGCAGGGGGGGGAACACTGAAGCTTTCTTT.

The chain combines TRBV6-2 or TRBV6-3 with TRBJ1-1, with a possible D match to TRBD1 (5 bases). This CDR3 comprises 12 residues. V gave up 2 bases and J gave up 7 bases, with 8 bases separating them. CDR1 is MNHEY, CDR2 SVGEGT, per germline. CDR3 nucleotide sequence: TGTGCCAGCAGTTACACAGGTGTTGAAGCTTTCTTT. This encodes CASSYTGVEAFF.